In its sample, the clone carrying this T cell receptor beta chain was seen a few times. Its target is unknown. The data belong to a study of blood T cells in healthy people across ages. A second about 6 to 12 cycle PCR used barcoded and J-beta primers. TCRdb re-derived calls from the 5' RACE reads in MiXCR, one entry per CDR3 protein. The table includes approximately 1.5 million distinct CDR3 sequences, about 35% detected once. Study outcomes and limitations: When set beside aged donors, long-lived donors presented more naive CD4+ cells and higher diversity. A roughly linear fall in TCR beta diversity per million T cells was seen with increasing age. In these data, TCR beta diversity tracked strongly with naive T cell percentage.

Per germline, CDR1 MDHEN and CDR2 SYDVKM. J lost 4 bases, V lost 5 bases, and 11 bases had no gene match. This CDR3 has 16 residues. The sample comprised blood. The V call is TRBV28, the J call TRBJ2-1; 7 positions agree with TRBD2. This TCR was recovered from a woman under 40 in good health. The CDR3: CASSARDYLKYNEQFF. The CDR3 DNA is TGTGCCAGCAGTGCCCGGGACTACCTAAAATACAATGAGCAGTTCTTC.